This paragraph covers one TCR beta chain sequence. This clonotype was recorded a few times. The antigen it recognizes is unknown. One base away there is no much larger clone; base qualities are not given. These data belong to a study of response to subunit inactivated influenza vaccine (dated by TCRdb to the late 2010s). In the study overall: The study used deep quantitative T cell receptor repertoire profiling to track responses to a trivalent subunit inactivated influenza vaccine.

Library method: RT-PCR. Sequencing was carried out with an Illumina HiSeq 2500. TCRdb took the public reads, trimmed them with fastp at Q25, ran MiXCR for clone calling and kept in-frame beta chains. Duplicate CDR3 protein sequences are folded into a single record with the most common DNA and genes. The sample yields around 570,000 distinct CDR3 sequences; 7.5% to 8.5% were counted once. The ten biggest clones cover 10% to 15% of the sample. General findings and caveats noted by the study authors: According to the authors, only a limited number of new T cells may be recruited by each seasonal influenza vaccination.

Including the terminal cysteine and phenylalanine, the CDR3 comprises 16 residues. Only the CDR3 portion is preserved as DNA: 48 bases, with reading frame beginning at the first base. CDR1 is given as LNHNV and CDR2 as YYDKDF, both from the germline V gene (reference sequence). V is pruned by 1 base and J by 4 bases, leaving 7 bases of the junction without a gene match. The rearrangement combines TRBV15 with TRBJ1-1, with TRBD1 identical over 9 junction bases. Sequences were derived from PBMCs from blood, sampled less than 30 months after vaccination. This TCR was recovered from a man aged 50 to 69 who received an inactivated influenza vaccine. Donor details come from another sample of the same person, matched by shared clones. The encoded CDR3 is CATSRAGQGVRTEAFF. The nucleotides read TGTGCCACCAGCAGAGCGGGACAGGGAGTACGCACTGAAGCTTTCTTT.